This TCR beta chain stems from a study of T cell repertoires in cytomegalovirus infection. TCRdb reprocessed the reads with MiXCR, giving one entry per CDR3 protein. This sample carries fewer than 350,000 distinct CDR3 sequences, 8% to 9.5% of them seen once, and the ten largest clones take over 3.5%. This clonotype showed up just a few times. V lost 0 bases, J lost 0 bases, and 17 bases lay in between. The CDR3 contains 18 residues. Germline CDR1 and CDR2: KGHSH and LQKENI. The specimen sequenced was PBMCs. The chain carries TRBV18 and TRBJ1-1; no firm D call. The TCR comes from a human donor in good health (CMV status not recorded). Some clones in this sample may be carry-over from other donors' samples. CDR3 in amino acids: CASSPPKQQIYMNTEAFF. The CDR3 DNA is TGTGCCAGCTCACCACCTAAACAGCAGATCTACATGAACACTGAAGCTTTCTTT.